These 8 T cell receptor beta chains were sequenced from one sample in a study of blood T cell repertoires in COVID-19. Only in-frame clones appear in the TCRdb table, and some are missing; sequencing was by immunoSEQ multiplex PCR. The data show around 210,000 clones, with about 80% seen just once and roughly 7.8% held by the top ten. The specimen sequenced was peripheral blood. These receptors came from an elderly woman with COVID-19, enrolled during active disease.

The V gene is TRBV10-3, the J gene TRBJ1-2; D uncertain. Germline loops: CDR1 ENHRY, CDR2 SYGVKD. V gave up 7 bases and J gave up 2 bases, with 11 bases separating them. The CDR3 runs 13 residues. CDR3 nucleotides: TGTGCCATCAACCCGACGGAGAACTATGGCTACACCTTC. Residues: CAINPTENYGYTF.

The rearrangement links TRBV6-1 to TRBJ2-5, with TRBD1 identical over 12 bases. CDR3 length: 16 amino acids. J gave up 4 bases and V 2 bases, and 5 bases lay outside the gene matches. Germline V lookup: CDR1 MNHNS, CDR2 SASEGT. The DNA for the CDR3 is TGTGCCAGCAGTGAACGGGGACAGGGGGCGGGAGAGACCCAGTACTTC. Its translation is CASSERGQGAGETQYF.

The gene calls are TRBV7-3 and TRBJ2-1; 7 bases map to TRBD1. Germline lookup yields CDR1 SGHTA and CDR2 FQGTGA. The CDR3 sequence is 15 residues long. The J segment lost 3 bases and the V segment lost 4 bases, leaving 6 bases of the junction unmatched. CDR3 residues: CASSSDRAGYNEQFF. In nucleotides, the CDR3 is TGTGCCAGCAGCTCCGACAGGGCTGGCTACAATGAGCAGTTCTTC.

The chain carries TRBV12-5 and TRBJ2-7; unclear D gene. With 7 bases removed from V and 5 bases from J, the gap between germline ends came to 18 bases. Germline-derived CDR1 and CDR2 are LGHNT and FRNRAP. The CDR3 extends over 14 amino acids. The CDR3 loop is CASANIATHHEQYF. As DNA, the CDR3 is TGTGCTAGTGCTAATATAGCCACTCACCACGAGCAGTACTTC.

CDR3 bases: TGTGCCAGCAGGCCCGGACTAGCGGGAGTGAACACCGGGGAGCTGTTTTTT. Amino acid sequence: CASRPGLAGVNTGELFF. V usage is TRBV5-4 and J usage is TRBJ2-2; 13 positions match TRBD2. Germline assignment: CDR1 SGHNT and CDR2 YYREEE (reference sequence). V gave up 5 bases and J gave up 1 base; unmatched junction bases: 5. CDR3 size: 17 residues. Looking up the rest from reference TRBV5-4 and TRBJ2-2 gives the full variable domain: ETGVTQSPTHLIKTRGQQVTLRCSSQSGHNTVSWYQQALGQGPQFIFQYYREEENGRGNFPPRFSGLQFPNYSSELNVNALELDDSALYLCASRPGLAGVNTGELFFGEGSRLTVL.

The rearrangement links TRBV5-1 to TRBJ1-2, with D uncertain. The germline CDR1 and CDR2 sequences are SGHRS and YFSETQ. This CDR3 has 14 residues. The V and J ends lost 0 bases and 7 bases respectively, with 13 bases between them. CDR3 region: CASSLALAGVGYTF. CDR3 coding DNA: TGCGCCAGCAGCTTGGCCCTCGCAGGCGTTGGCTACACCTTC.

CDR3 in DNA: TGTGCCAGTAGTCACTCGCGGGGCCGCTCCTACGAGCAGTACTTC. It codes for CASSHSRGRSYEQYF. The chain is built from TRBV19 and TRBJ2-7; D possibly corresponds to TRBD2 (6 bases). Looked up from germline, CDR1 is LNHDA and CDR2 is SQIVND (reference sequence). The CDR3 consists of 15 residues. V was pared by 5 bases and J by 0 bases, with 14 bases between.

The chain links TRBV6-6 to TRBJ1-2; weak D call: TRBD1 (6 bases). Germline V CDR1 and CDR2: MNHNY, SVGAGI (reference sequence). The CDR3 totals 13 residues. V lost 5 bases, J lost 9 bases, and 16 bases lay in between. The CDR3 coding sequence is TGTGCCAGCAGTCCTGACAGGACCCCCAGCTACACCTTC. This sequence encodes CASSPDRTPSYTF.